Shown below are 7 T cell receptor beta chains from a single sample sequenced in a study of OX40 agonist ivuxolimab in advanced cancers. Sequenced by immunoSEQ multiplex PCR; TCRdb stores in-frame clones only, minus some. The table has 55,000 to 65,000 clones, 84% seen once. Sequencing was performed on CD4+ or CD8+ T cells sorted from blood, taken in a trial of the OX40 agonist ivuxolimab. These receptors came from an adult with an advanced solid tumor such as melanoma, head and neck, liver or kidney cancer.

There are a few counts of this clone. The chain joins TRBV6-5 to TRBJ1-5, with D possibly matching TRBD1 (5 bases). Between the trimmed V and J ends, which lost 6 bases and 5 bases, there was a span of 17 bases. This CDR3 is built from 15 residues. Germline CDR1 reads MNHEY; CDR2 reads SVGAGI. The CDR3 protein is CASRGLAGEDQPQHF. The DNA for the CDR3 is TGTGCCAGCAGGGGGCTTGCGGGAGAGGATCAGCCCCAGCATTTT.

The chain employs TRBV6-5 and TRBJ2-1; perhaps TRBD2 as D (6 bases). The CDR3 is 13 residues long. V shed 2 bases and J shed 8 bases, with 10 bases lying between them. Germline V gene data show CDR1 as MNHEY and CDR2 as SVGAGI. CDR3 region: CASSYRRGDEQFF. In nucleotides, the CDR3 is TGTGCCAGCAGTTACCGGAGGGGCGATGAGCAGTTCTTC.

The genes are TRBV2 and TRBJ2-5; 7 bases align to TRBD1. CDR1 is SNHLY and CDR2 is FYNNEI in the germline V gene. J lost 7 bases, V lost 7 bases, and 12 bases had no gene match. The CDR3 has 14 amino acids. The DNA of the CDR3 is TGTGCCAGCATTTTGTCGCAGGGGGTTGTGACCCAGTACTTC. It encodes CASILSQGVVTQYF.

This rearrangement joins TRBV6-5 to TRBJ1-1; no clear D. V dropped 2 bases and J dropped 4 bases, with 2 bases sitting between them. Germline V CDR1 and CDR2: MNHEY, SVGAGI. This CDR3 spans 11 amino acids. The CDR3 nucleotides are TGTGCCAGCAGTTACCGCACTGAAGCTTTCTTT. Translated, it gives CASSYRTEAFF.

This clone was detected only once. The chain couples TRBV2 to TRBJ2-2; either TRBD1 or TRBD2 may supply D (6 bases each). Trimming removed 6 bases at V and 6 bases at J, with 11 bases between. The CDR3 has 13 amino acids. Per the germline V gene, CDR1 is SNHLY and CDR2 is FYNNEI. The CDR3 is CASSRRGAGELFF. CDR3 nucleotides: TGTGCCAGCAGCCGTAGGGGGGCCGGGGAGCTGTTTTTT.

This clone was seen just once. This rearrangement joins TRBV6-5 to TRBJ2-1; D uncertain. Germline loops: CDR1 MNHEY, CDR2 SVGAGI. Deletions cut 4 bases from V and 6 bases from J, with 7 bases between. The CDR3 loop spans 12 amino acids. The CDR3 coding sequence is TGTGCCAGCAGTTCAAGAGGCAATGAGCAGTTCTTC. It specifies CASSSRGNEQFF.

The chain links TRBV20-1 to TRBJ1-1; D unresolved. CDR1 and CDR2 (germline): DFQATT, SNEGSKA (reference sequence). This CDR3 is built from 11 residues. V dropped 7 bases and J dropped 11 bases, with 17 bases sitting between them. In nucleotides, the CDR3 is TGCAGTGTGGGTCGGAGCGGGTCGGCTTTCTTT. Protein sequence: CSVGRSGSAFF.